These 3 T cell receptor beta chains came from one sample sequenced in a study of regulatory T cells in long-lasting Graves disease. As to time point: newly diagnosed GD, antithyroid drugs for less than 3 months. RNA isolated from PBMCs was used to make the TCR library. In building TCR beta libraries, iRepertoire HTBI primers were used together with Arm-PCR of CDR3 regions. TCRdb independently ran MiXCR on the multiplex PCR reads; one entry per CDR3 protein. The sample yields roughly 500,000 distinct CDR3 sequences, about 15% seen once. This sample was shared with a second study, whose subject was T cells in Graves' hyperthyroidism and ophthalmopathy.

Specimen: peripheral blood mononuclear cells (PBMCs), collected at new diagnosis, from a patient treated with antithyroid drugs. The receptors were gathered from a woman aged 45-60 years with Graves disease.

Of note for this clonotype: A much larger clone differs from this one at a single base, so this may be a read error. The V and J genes are TRBV20-1 and TRBJ2-3; TRBD2 matches 9 bases. Germline CDR1 is DFQATT and CDR2 is SNEGSKA (reference sequence). The CDR3 loop spans 16 amino acids. The CDR3 coding sequence is TGCAGTGCTAGAGTGAAGGGACTAGCAGAGACAGATCCGCAGTATTTT. This gives the protein CSARVKGLAETDPQYF.

This clonotype has a count of ten or more. The chain has TRBV6-1 and TRBJ1-1, with D possibly TRBD1 on 5 matching bases. Germline V gene lookup returns CDR1 MNHNS and CDR2 SASEGT. Trimming stripped 8 bases from V and 0 bases from J, with 19 bases between. The CDR3 is 16 amino acids. The CDR3 coding sequence is TGTGCCAGCTCCGGGACCGCCGCCGAGGTGAACACTGAAGCTTTCTTT. Translation gives CASSGTAAEVNTEAFF.

The gene calls are TRBV10-1 and TRBJ2-5; the D gene is possibly TRBD2 (6 bases). Deletions cut 1 base from V and 2 bases from J, with 14 bases between. This CDR3 has 16 amino acids. CDR1 and CDR2 (germline): WNHNN, SYGVQD (reference sequence). The CDR3, as DNA: TGCGCCAGCAGTGAGTTCGGGGGATCAGGTCAAGAGACCCAGTACTTC. As protein: CASSEFGGSGQETQYF.